The entry below gives a single T cell receptor beta chain sequence along with its context. What antigen it recognizes has not been identified. No base quality values were provided; no much bigger clone lies one nucleotide off. The data stem from a study of T cells in localized non-small cell lung cancer (dated by TCRdb to 2018 to 2021). General notes on the study: The study analyzed T cell repertoires of around 250 early-stage NSCLC patients, comparing tumors and uninvolved tumor-adjacent lungs. The cohort consisted of approximately 240 treatment-naive NSCLC patients whose localized lung tumors had been resected. A mean age of 66.3 years was recorded for the NSCLC patients, of whom under 150 were male and more than 85 were female.

Results the study describes overall, beyond this receptor: Longer overall survival was associated with higher blood T cell density, whereas shorter survival was associated with higher adjacent-lung clonality. Uninvolved tumor-adjacent lung showed the highest T cell clonality, higher than tumor, which suggests more focused antigenic responses in the uninvolved tumor-adjacent lung. Of the top 100 tumor clones, a median of approximately 60 were detected in paired uninvolved adjacent lung; 28 were also among that lung's top 100. Because the study design was exploratory, TCR variables were selected using unadjusted p-values without false-discovery rate correction. Because multi-region sequencing of the tumors was not done, intratumor heterogeneity could not be ruled out.

At diagnosis, tumor, uninvolved tumor-adjacent lung and peripheral blood were collected and then preserved as a mix of FFPE and fresh-frozen material. For TCR repertoire profiling, blood samples were analyzed as peripheral blood mononuclear cells. The immunoSEQ Assay was used to sequence TCR beta CDR3 regions from DNA. As for the authors' bioinformatics: To compute T cell density, TCR beta template counts were normalized to usable DNA, which was estimated by amplifying housekeeping genes. Richness was estimated with the preseqR package, extrapolating to 400,000 templates for PBMC samples and 120,000 templates for tissue samples. Clonality was calculated as one minus Pielou's evenness. Differential abundance testing on productive amino-acid clonotypes, with a minimum total count of 5 and an alpha of 0.1, was used to identify tissue-enriched TCRs. The Jaccard Index and the Morisita Overlap Index were used to quantify repertoire overlap between compartments. TCR beta CDR3s were clustered by GLIPH together with public tetramer-defined viral CDR3s, and at least three viral sequences plus V-gene enrichment were required for viral motifs. TCRdb obtained this table from immuneACCESS and retained in-frame rearrangements with V and J assigned. These tables miss some clones; where compared with another copy, unresolved V genes account for less than half of the shortfall, and the remainder is unexplained. The D gene and trimming were derived from the DNA, and the V and J assignments and clone size from that table. Present in this sample are 8,000 or so clones, roughly 92% of which were seen just once. In total, the top ten clones hold about 2.9% of the sample.

The material was peripheral blood, obtained before any cancer treatment. The sequence derives from a woman aged 40-69 years with stage I lung adenocarcinoma.

CDR3 reads: CSALGRGTQYF. The DNA sequence is as follows: TGCAGTGCCCTTGGGCGGGGAACCCAGTACTTC. The chain is encoded by TRBV20-1 joined to TRBJ2-5; the D gene is perhaps TRBD2, from 6 matching bases. The CDR3 numbers 11 residues from cysteine through phenylalanine. The sequence is cut down to CDR3 DNA, 33 bases in frame from base 1. V is clipped by 6 bases and J by 8 bases, and the sequence between their germline boundaries is 13 bases long. Taken from the germline V gene (reference sequence), the CDR1 and CDR2 loops are DFQATT and SNEGSKA.